The 12 T cell receptor beta chains presented below share a single source sample, sequenced in a study of identifying expanded T cells in peripheral blood. Only in-frame clones appear in the TCRdb table, and some are missing; sequencing was by immunoSEQ multiplex PCR. Of under 150,000 clones in the sample, 86% are singletons; the top ten hold 8.4%. The sequencing sample was made of blood. The receptors derive from a person aged 18 to 70 in good health.

The chain joins TRBV5-1 to TRBJ2-7, with a tentative D call TRBD2 (6 bases). Germline CDR1 reads SGHRS; CDR2 reads YFSETQ. V gave up 0 bases and J gave up 3 bases, with 13 bases separating them. The CDR3 length is 15 residues. The DNA for the CDR3 is TGCGCCAGCAGCTTGGCCCCAGGGAGGAACTACGAGCAGTACTTC. Translating it yields CASSLAPGRNYEQYF.

The chain carries TRBV2 and TRBJ2-7; possible D gene TRBD1, 5 bases. There are 13 residues in the CDR3. Trimming took off 4 bases at V and 4 bases at J, with 11 bases between the two ends. CDR1 and CDR2 (germline): SNHLY, FYNNEI. For the CDR3, the DNA is TGTGCCAGCAGTGTCAGGGAACTTTACGAGCAGTACTTC. Protein sequence: CASSVRELYEQYF.

The rearrangement links TRBV5-4 to TRBJ1-4, with a tentative D call TRBD1 (5 bases). Deletions cut 2 bases from V and 5 bases from J, with 7 bases between. CDR3 length: 13 amino acids. CDR1 SGHNT and CDR2 YYREEE come from the germline V gene (reference sequence). The CDR3 nucleotides are TGTGCCAGCAGCTTATGGGGGAATGAAAAACTGTTTTTT. Its protein is CASSLWGNEKLFF.

This sequence joins TRBV5-1 and TRBJ2-2; 12 bases match TRBD2. The CDR3 length is 17 residues. V shed 0 bases, J shed 9 bases, and the junction held 9 bases outside the gene matches. The germline gives CDR1 SGHRS, CDR2 YFSETQ. CDR3 region: CASSLAPSSGGDRELFF. DNA of the CDR3: TGCGCCAGCAGCTTGGCCCCCTCTAGCGGGGGGGACCGGGAGCTGTTTTTT.

The chain carries TRBV13 and TRBJ2-1, with D hard to call. The CDR3 is made up of 13 amino acids. The V and J ends lost 4 bases and 8 bases respectively, with 12 bases between them. CDR1 PRHDT and CDR2 FYEKMQ come from the germline V gene (reference sequence). CDR3 nucleotide sequence: TGTGCCAGCAGCTCCAAATATCTGCATGAGCAGTTCTTC. It is translated as CASSSKYLHEQFF.

The CDR3: CASSFPQGASYEQYF. The CDR3 DNA reads TGTGCCAGCAGTTTCCCACAGGGGGCCTCCTACGAGCAGTACTTC. The chain couples TRBV28 to TRBJ2-7, with 9 bases fitting TRBD1. Germline V gene lookup returns CDR1 MDHEN and CDR2 SYDVKM. The CDR3 is made up of 15 amino acids. V gave up 3 bases and J gave up 0 bases; unmatched junction bases: 3.

The chain employs TRBV5-1 and TRBJ2-3; the D gene is possibly TRBD2 (6 bases). The CDR3 spans 15 residues. Trimming removed 1 base from V and 3 bases from J, with 12 bases in between. Germline CDR1 and CDR2: SGHRS and YFSETQ. The CDR3 region is CASSLPAGGTDTQYF. The CDR3, as DNA: TGCGCCAGCAGCTTGCCAGCGGGTGGGACAGATACGCAGTATTTT.

V gene TRBV18 combines with J gene TRBJ2-1; unclear D gene. The germline V gene encodes CDR1 KGHSH and CDR2 LQKENI. V was shortened by 3 bases and J by 8 bases, with 11 bases between the two germline ends. The CDR3 is 13 amino acids. This CDR3 is CASSPAGGDEQFF. The CDR3 region has the DNA TGTGCCAGCTCACCCGCCGGTGGGGATGAGCAGTTCTTC.

The gene calls are TRBV21-1 and TRBJ2-1; TRBD2, the table's D call, was not compared with the DNA. TRBV21-1 is a recognized pseudogene. There are 9 residues in the CDR3. As DNA, the CDR3 is TGTGCCAGAATCGATGAGCAGTTCTTC. Its protein is CARIDEQFF.

The chain is built from TRBV5-4 and TRBJ2-7; TRBD1 matches 9 bases. This CDR3 has 15 amino acids. Germline loops: CDR1 SGHNT, CDR2 YYREEE (reference sequence). After removal of 4 bases from V and 6 bases from J, the junction contained 11 bases not matched to a gene. CDR3 sequence reads: CASSGPGTGPVEQYF. CDR3 coding DNA: TGTGCCAGCAGCGGCCCCGGGACAGGGCCAGTCGAGCAGTACTTC.

The CDR3 sequence is CASSLQAGRAMNTEAFF. The CDR3 nucleotides read TGTGCCAGCAGCTTACAGGCAGGTAGGGCGATGAACACTGAAGCTTTCTTT. This chain uses TRBV7-2 with TRBJ1-1, with D unresolved. CDR3 length: 17 residues. V was trimmed by 2 bases and J by 0 bases, leaving 16 bases between them. The germline V gene encodes CDR1 SGHTA and CDR2 FQGNSA.

This chain connects TRBV7-2 to TRBJ2-1; weak D call: TRBD1 (6 bases). This CDR3 spans 16 amino acids. Trimming stripped 2 bases from V and 4 bases from J, with 15 bases between. In germline, CDR1 is SGHTA, CDR2 FQGNSA. The CDR3 region is CASSLTRDTSYNEQFF. The CDR3 DNA reads as TGTGCCAGCAGCTTAACCCGGGACACTTCTTACAATGAGCAGTTCTTC.